A single sample is the source of the 27 T cell receptor beta chains below, sequenced in a study of cytomegalovirus exposure and HLA in healthy donors. TCRdb's table, derived via immunoSEQ multiplex PCR, lists solely in-frame clones and lacks some. The data contain 65,000 to 85,000 clones, around 95% of them seen just once; the ten biggest clones take up 0.69%. Specimen: PBMCs. These receptors all stem from a woman younger than 30 in good health and CMV-seronegative.

The chain couples TRBV28 to TRBJ2-7; D is unresolved. Deletions cut 7 bases from V and 3 bases from J, with 13 bases between. From germline, CDR1 is MDHEN and CDR2 SYDVKM. The CDR3 has 13 residues. As DNA, the CDR3 is TGTGCCAGCATCCGAGGCGGATACTACGAGCAGTACTTC. Translated: CASIRGGYYEQYF.

V usage is TRBV27 and J usage is TRBJ2-5, with D tentatively TRBD2 (5 bases). The length of the CDR3 is 16 residues. V gave up 8 bases and J gave up 1 base, with 20 bases separating them. Germline-derived CDR1 and CDR2 are MNHEY and SMNVEV (reference sequence). CDR3 nucleotide sequence: TGTGCCAGCCCGCCCCCACTACTAGGACTCCAAGAGACCCAGTACTTC. Its protein product is CASPPPLLGLQETQYF.

This chain joins TRBV30 and TRBJ2-5; 13 nucleotides align to TRBD2. Per the germline V gene, CDR1 is GTSNPN and CDR2 is SVGIG (reference sequence). V trimming: 4 bases; J trimming: 7 bases; junction bases outside the gene matches: 6. CDR3 length: 14 residues. The CDR3 loop is CAWNRLAGGGTQYF. CDR3 bases: TGTGCCTGGAACAGACTAGCGGGAGGCGGGACCCAGTACTTC.

The V call is TRBV7-9, the J call TRBJ2-1; TRBD2 matches 9 bases. J lost 5 bases, V lost 4 bases, and 6 bases had no gene match. This CDR3 spans 15 amino acids. The germline gives CDR1 SEHNR, CDR2 FQNEAQ (reference sequence). The CDR3 region is CASSYPASGDNEQFF. The CDR3 nucleotides read TGTGCCAGCAGCTACCCGGCTAGCGGGGACAATGAGCAGTTCTTC. Complete variable domain (other parts from reference TRBV7-9 and TRBJ2-1): DTGVSQNPRHKITKRGQNVTFRCDPISEHNRLYWYRQTLGQGPEFLTYFQNEAQLEKSRLLSDRFSAERPKGSFSTLEIQRTEQGDSAMYLCASSYPASGDNEQFFGPGTRLTVL.

The rearrangement uses TRBV11-3 and TRBJ2-7; tentative D call: TRBD1 (6 bases). This CDR3 has 15 residues. Germline V gene data show CDR1 as SGHNT and CDR2 as YENEEA. V lost 5 bases and J 5 bases, leaving 19 bases between the germline ends. This CDR3 is CASSQGIGRGNEQYF. The CDR3 DNA reads as TGTGCCAGCAGCCAGGGGATCGGTAGGGGTAACGAGCAGTACTTC.

CDR3 nucleotide sequence: TGTGCCAGCGGGCTAGCGGGGCTTCAAGAGACCCAGTACTTC. This gives the protein CASGLAGLQETQYF. V and J are TRBV6-4 and TRBJ2-5; 9 bases match TRBD2. The CDR3 runs 14 residues. V gave up 8 bases and J gave up 2 bases; unmatched junction bases: 6. Germline V gene data show CDR1 as MRHNA and CDR2 as SNTAGT.

The chain is built from TRBV12-5 and TRBJ1-2, with a weak D call TRBD1 (5 bases). The CDR3 consists of 13 residues. V lost 3 bases to trimming and J lost 4 bases, with 9 bases between them. Germline loops: CDR1 LGHNT, CDR2 FRNRAP. CDR3 protein: CASGFRAGYGYTF. CDR3 nucleotides: TGTGCTAGTGGTTTCAGGGCCGGCTATGGCTACACCTTC.

The chain combines TRBV5-8 with TRBJ1-1; D is uncertain. This CDR3 region has 14 residues. The ends were cut back, 9 bases at V and 0 bases at J, with 15 bases in the middle. In germline, CDR1 is SGHTS, CDR2 YDEGEE. CDR3 region: CATRTPGMNTEAFF. Here the CDR3 DNA reads TGTGCCACCCGGACCCCCGGGATGAACACTGAAGCTTTCTTT. Drawing the rest from reference TRBV5-8 and TRBJ1-1, the complete variable domain is EAGVTQSPTHLIKTRGQQATLRCSPISGHTSVYWYQQALGLGLQFLLWYDEGEERNRGNFPPRFSGRQFPNYSSELNVNALELEDSALYLCATRTPGMNTEAFFGQGTRLTVV.

The chain recombines TRBV6-1 with TRBJ2-1, with 7 bases matching TRBD1. Germline values: CDR1 MNHNS, CDR2 SASEGT. The CDR3 covers 13 residues. The J segment lost 3 bases and the V segment lost 8 bases, leaving 4 bases of the junction unmatched. Here the CDR3 reads CASATGRYNEQFF. The CDR3 DNA sequence: TGTGCCAGCGCGACAGGGCGCTACAATGAGCAGTTCTTC.

The chain uses TRBV9 and TRBJ1-2; TRBD1 matches at 7 bases. The J segment lost 0 bases and the V segment lost 4 bases, leaving 3 bases of the junction unmatched. Germline loops: CDR1 SGDLS, CDR2 YYNGEE. CDR3 length: 14 residues. The CDR3 is CASSTGTANYGYTF. The CDR3 DNA reads as TGTGCCAGCAGCACCGGGACAGCTAACTATGGCTACACCTTC.

The CDR3 sequence: CASRPGAPGELFF. The CDR3 DNA reads as TGTGCCAGCAGGCCAGGGGCCCCCGGGGAGCTGTTTTTT. V gene TRBV27 combines with J gene TRBJ2-2; perhaps TRBD1 as D (6 bases). From germline, CDR1 is MNHEY and CDR2 SMNVEV (reference sequence). The CDR3 extends over 13 amino acids. V lost 6 bases and J lost 6, with 11 bases in between.

The J gene is TRBJ2-1, the V gene TRBV5-1; 10 positions agree with TRBD2. Trimming cost V 7 bases and J 7 bases; bases outside gene matches: 11. Germline loops: CDR1 SGHRS, CDR2 YFSETQ. This CDR3 region has 15 residues. The CDR3 bases are TGCGCCAGCGCTCGGAGCGGGGGGGCTGGTAATGAGCAGTTCTTC. It specifies CASARSGGAGNEQFF. Combining the CDR3 with reference TRBV5-1 and TRBJ2-1 gives the whole variable domain KAGVTQTPRYLIKTRGQQVTLSCSPISGHRSVSWYQQTPGQGLQFLFEYFSETQRNKGNFPGRFSGRQFSNSRSEMNVSTLELGDSALYLCASARSGGAGNEQFFGPGTRLTVL.

J is TRBJ1-3 and V is TRBV5-1; 7 nucleotides line up with TRBD1. The germline V gene encodes CDR1 SGHRS and CDR2 YFSETQ. The J segment lost 3 bases and the V segment lost 4 bases, leaving 10 bases of the junction unmatched. The CDR3 runs 16 residues. The CDR3 loop is CASSLRGQDGGNTIYF. DNA for the CDR3: TGCGCCAGCAGCCTCCGCGGACAGGATGGTGGAAACACCATATATTTT.

The J gene is TRBJ2-7, the V gene TRBV6-5; maybe TRBD2 (5 bases). Deletions cut 0 bases from V and 0 bases from J, with 9 bases between. This CDR3 has 15 amino acids. Germline V gene sequence: CDR1 MNHEY, CDR2 SVGAGI. The DNA of the CDR3 is TGTGCCAGCAGTTACTCAGGACTCCGCTCCTACGAGCAGTACTTC. Its translation: CASSYSGLRSYEQYF.

The rearrangement links TRBV27 to TRBJ2-1, with a weak D call TRBD1 (5 bases). The V end lost 0 bases, the J end lost 9 bases, and 9 bases lay between the germline ends. CDR3 length equals 13 residues. Germline values: CDR1 MNHEY, CDR2 SMNVEV (reference sequence). CDR3 DNA: TGTGCCAGCAGTTTATCCAGGGCTCGTGAGCAGTTCTTC. This translates into CASSLSRAREQFF.

This clone was seen a single time. This CDR3 is CASWGDRPHQPQHF. Here the CDR3 DNA reads TGTGCCAGTTGGGGGGATAGACCTCATCAGCCCCAGCATTTT. The rearrangement joins TRBV19 to TRBJ1-5, with D tentatively TRBD1 (5 bases). V was shortened by 8 bases and J by 5 bases, with 16 bases between the two germline ends. The CDR3 sequence is 14 residues long. Germline V CDR1 and CDR2: LNHDA, SQIVND (reference sequence).

The genes are TRBV7-7 and TRBJ2-3, with 11 bases matching TRBD2. The V segment lost 5 bases and the J segment 4 bases; nucleotides outside the gene matches: 8. The CDR3 runs 16 residues. Germline CDR1 and CDR2: SSHAT and FNYEAQ (reference sequence). CDR3 in amino acids: CASSPRASGRPDTQYF. CDR3 sequence (DNA): TGTGCCAGCAGCCCCCGCGCTAGCGGGAGGCCAGATACGCAGTATTTT.

This chain uses TRBV13 with TRBJ1-1, with a weak D call TRBD1 (6 bases). The CDR3 is 15 amino acids. V lost 4 bases and J lost 0, with 12 bases in between. The germline V gene has CDR1 PRHDT and CDR2 FYEKMQ (reference sequence). The CDR3 protein is CASSSSGQLNTEAFF. In DNA form, the CDR3 reads TGTGCCAGCAGCTCCTCGGGACAATTGAACACTGAAGCTTTCTTT.

This chain joins TRBV5-4 and TRBJ1-6; TRBD1 might be the D (5 bases). Germline values: CDR1 SGHNT, CDR2 YYREEE (reference sequence). The V gene lost 1 base and the J gene lost 6 bases, with 14 bases spanning the gap. The CDR3 is 16 residues long. CDR3 in DNA: TGTGCCAGCAGCTTGCAGGGCAGGGTGGGTAATTCACCCCTCCACTTT. Translating it yields CASSLQGRVGNSPLHF.

This clone was seen just once. The rearrangement joins TRBV13 to TRBJ1-4; D gene uncertain. This CDR3 comprises 15 residues. The V gene's germline CDR1 is PRHDT and CDR2 FYEKMQ (reference sequence). V lost 8 bases and J 4 bases, leaving 17 bases between the germline ends. CDR3: CASERWVSSNEKLFF. In DNA form, the CDR3 reads TGTGCCAGCGAGCGATGGGTCTCAAGTAATGAAAAACTGTTTTTT.

V and J are TRBV2 and TRBJ1-3; 8 bases map to TRBD1. V dropped 3 bases and J dropped 2; count of bases not matched to a gene: 3. CDR3 length: 15 residues. Germline CDR1 reads SNHLY; CDR2 reads FYNNEI. CDR3 protein: CASSDRGLTGNTIYF. The CDR3 region has the DNA TGTGCCAGCAGTGACAGGGGGCTCACTGGAAACACCATATATTTT.

The gene calls are TRBV5-6 and TRBJ2-3, with 10 bases lining up with TRBD1. This CDR3 is built from 15 residues. Germline values: CDR1 SGHDT, CDR2 YYEEEE. V shed 4 bases and J 2 bases; nucleotides not matched to a gene: 4. CDR3 coding DNA: TGTGCCAGCAGCAGGGACAGGGGAATCACAGATACGCAGTATTTT. Translation: CASSRDRGITDTQYF.

V usage is TRBV9 and J usage is TRBJ2-7; possible D gene TRBD2, 6 bases. The CDR3 has 16 amino acids. With 0 bases removed from V and 2 bases from J, the gap between germline ends came to 15 bases. Per the germline V gene, CDR1 is SGDLS and CDR2 is YYNGEE. The CDR3 DNA follows: TGTGCCAGCAGCGTAGCGCCGGGACTCTCCACCTACGAGCAGTACTTC. Its protein is CASSVAPGLSTYEQYF. The full variable domain, in which reference TRBV9 and TRBJ2-7 provide the parts outside the CDR3, is DSGVTQTPKHLITATGQRVTLRCSPRSGDLSVYWYQQSLDQGLQFLIQYYNGEERAKGNILERFSAQQFPDLHSELNLSSLELGDSALYFCASSVAPGLSTYEQYFGPGTRLTVT.

The chain employs TRBV4-3 and TRBJ2-6; 7 nucleotides agree with TRBD1. Germline V gene sequence: CDR1 LGHNA, CDR2 YSLEER. Trimming cost V 4 bases and J 0 bases; bases outside gene matches: 6. The CDR3 runs 17 residues. The CDR3 is CASSPDRAASGANVLTF. DNA of the CDR3: TGCGCCAGCAGCCCCGACAGGGCCGCCTCTGGGGCCAACGTCCTGACTTTC.

The chain joins TRBV27 to TRBJ2-3; unclear D gene. The CDR3 loop spans 12 amino acids. Deletions cut 3 bases from V and 3 bases from J, with 4 bases between. CDR1 and CDR2 (germline): MNHEY, SMNVEV (reference sequence). The CDR3 loop reads CASSFSTDTQYF. CDR3 nucleotide sequence: TGTGCCAGCAGTTTCAGTACAGATACGCAGTATTTT.

The rearrangement joins TRBV23-1 to TRBJ1-2; no reliable D call. TRBV23-1 is an ORF, with its function uncertain. The CDR3 is 11 residues long. Trimming left V 7 bases short and J 8 bases short, with 11 bases between. CDR3 sequence (DNA): TGCGCCAGCAATTTGACGGGAGGCTACACCTTC. This translates into CASNLTGGYTF.

This rearrangement joins TRBV6-6 to TRBJ1-1; 9 bases are shared with TRBD1. Germline V gene sequence: CDR1 MNHNY, CDR2 SVGAGI (reference sequence). The length of the CDR3 is 16 residues. V lost 5 bases and J lost 2; bases outside the gene matches: 9. CDR3 nucleotides: TGTGCCAGCAGTAACAGGGGGCGTGAGGGTAACACTGAAGCTTTCTTT. This gives the protein CASSNRGREGNTEAFF.